The TCR beta chain described here comes from a study of radiotherapy plus CTLA-4 blockade in lung cancer. The repertoire was sequenced with immunoSEQ multiplex PCR; TCRdb's copy has only in-frame clones and lacks some. The repertoire includes roughly 80,000 clones, roughly 70% of them detected once, and more than 7.5% sits in the top ten. V lost 8 bases, J lost 2 bases, and 12 bases lay in between. The V gene's germline CDR1 is MNHNS and CDR2 SASEGT. The CDR3 spans 13 residues. CTLA-4 blockade with ipilimumab, together with focal radiation, was given to patients with chemo-refractory metastatic non-small-cell lung cancer. In this sample, this clone turned up a few times.

The gene calls are TRBV6-1 and TRBJ1-1; D is unclear. This clonotype was sampled from a human donor with non-small cell lung cancer whose response to radiotherapy plus ipilimumab could not be evaluated. The material was peripheral blood, obtained from a patient treated with radiotherapy plus ipilimumab. CDR3 nucleotide sequence: TGTGCCAGCCCGGCCCTGACTAACACTGAAGCTTTCTTT. Protein product: CASPALTNTEAFF.